The 17 T cell receptor beta chains below come from one sample, sequenced in a study of cytomegalovirus exposure and HLA in healthy donors. This table comes from immunoSEQ multiplex PCR, and its TCRdb copy is limited to in-frame clones, with some not included. The sample lists over 150,000 clones, 85% to 90% occurring once. The source material was PBMCs. All receptors derive from a human donor in good health.

The chain combines TRBV6-1 with TRBJ2-1; the D gene is possibly TRBD2 (5 bases). The CDR3 covers 14 residues. Germline CDR1 reads MNHNS; CDR2 reads SASEGT. Deletions cut 4 bases from V and 7 bases from J, with 14 bases between. As DNA, the CDR3 is TGTGCCAGCAGTGTTTGGACTGGCGTGAATGAGCAGTTCTTC. The encoded protein is CASSVWTGVNEQFF.

This clone came up a few times. The V and J genes are TRBV5-6 and TRBJ2-3, with TRBD1 matching 9 bases. Germline-derived CDR1 and CDR2 are SGHDT and YYEEEE. Unmatched junction bases numbered 14, after V lost 2 bases and J lost 7 bases. This CDR3 is 17 amino acids long. In DNA, the CDR3 is TGTGCCAGCAGCTTTAGGGGGGGGACAGGGTTAGCTTATACGCAGTATTTT. Its protein is CASSFRGGTGLAYTQYF.

The chain employs TRBV11-2 and TRBJ2-7, with D tentatively TRBD1 (6 bases). Looked up from germline, CDR1 is SGHAT and CDR2 is FQNNGV. The CDR3 runs 17 residues. V lost 5 bases, J lost 2 bases, and 22 bases lay in between. In nucleotides, the CDR3 is TGTGCCAGCAGCACAGGCGGCACAGGGTATAGGGCCTACGAGCAGTACTTC. Translated: CASSTGGTGYRAYEQYF.

This chain joins TRBV5-1 and TRBJ1-4; D gene uncertain. The germline V gene encodes CDR1 SGHRS and CDR2 YFSETQ. Trimming took off 0 bases at V and 7 bases at J, with 10 bases between the two ends. CDR3 length: 14 residues. CDR3: CASSLDQVGEKLFF. CDR3 in DNA: TGCGCCAGCAGCTTGGACCAGGTCGGTGAAAAACTGTTTTTT.

The V and J genes are TRBV15 and TRBJ2-7; a weak D match, TRBD2 (6 bases). Between the trimmed V and J ends, which lost 3 bases and 2 bases, there was a span of 14 bases. Germline lookup yields CDR1 LNHNV and CDR2 YYDKDF (reference sequence). This CDR3 comprises 15 residues. CDR3 sequence reads: CATSRERVPTYEQYF. For the CDR3, the DNA is TGTGCCACCAGCAGGGAGCGGGTCCCGACCTACGAGCAGTACTTC.

This CDR3 reads CASAVGGNQPQHF. The CDR3 region has the DNA TGTGCCAGCGCCGTGGGAGGCAATCAGCCCCAGCATTTT. The V call is TRBV2, the J call TRBJ1-5; the D is unclear. Germline V gene lookup returns CDR1 SNHLY and CDR2 FYNNEI. Trimming pared 8 bases from V and 2 bases from J, leaving 10 bases between. This CDR3 has 13 residues.

This clone has only one observation. The CDR3 region is CASSVGQGVGKLFF. CDR3 coding DNA: TGTGCCAGCAGCGTCGGACAGGGGGTGGGAAAACTGTTTTTT. The chain couples TRBV9 to TRBJ1-4, with 10 nucleotides matching TRBD1. Germline trimming cut 2 bases from V and 10 bases from J; bases unmatched to any gene: 5. CDR1 and CDR2 from the germline V gene are SGDLS and YYNGEE. CDR3 size: 14 residues.

A word on this clone: The junction departs from the called germline gene at one end, perhaps through a read error. The V call is TRBV7-7, the J call TRBJ2-3, with D unresolved. Germline CDR1 is SSHAT and CDR2 is FNYEAQ (reference sequence). The CDR3 consists of 14 residues. Here the CDR3 DNA reads TGTGCTAGCAGCTATTTGAGGCCCACAGATACGCAGTATTTT. Translating it yields CASSYLRPTDTQYF. The whole variable domain, filled in from reference TRBV7-7 and TRBJ2-3, reads GAGVSQSPRYKVTKRGQDVTLRCDPISSHATLYWYQQALGQGPEFLTYFNYEAQPDKSGLPSDRFSAERPEGSISTLTIQRTEQRDSAMYRCASSYLRPTDTQYFGPGTRLTVL.

This chain joins TRBV28 and TRBJ1-4, with 7 positions matching TRBD1. With V trimmed by 2 bases and J by 7 bases, 7 bases remained unmatched. CDR3 length equals 15 residues. CDR1 is MDHEN and CDR2 is SYDVKM in the germline V gene. CDR3 sequence (DNA): TGTGCCAGCAGTTTACCTCAGGGGGGCAGTGAAAAACTGTTTTTT. It codes for CASSLPQGGSEKLFF.

The V gene is TRBV4-1, the J gene TRBJ1-1, with D hard to call. Germline CDR1 reads MGHRA; CDR2 reads YSYEKL. Trimming stripped 4 bases from V and 5 bases from J, with 14 bases between. This CDR3 region has 14 residues. The CDR3 DNA is TGCGCCAGCAGCCTAATGAAGGGAGGGACTGAAGCTTTCTTT. As protein: CASSLMKGGTEAFF.

The rearrangement links TRBV5-8 to TRBJ1-1, with a weak D call TRBD1 (6 bases). The CDR3 loop spans 14 amino acids. Germline-derived CDR1 and CDR2 are SGHTS and YDEGEE. Trimming left V 6 bases short and J 1 base short, with 13 bases between. This CDR3 is CASIRGSANTEAFF. CDR3 coding DNA: TGTGCCAGCATCAGGGGATCGGCGAACACTGAAGCTTTCTTT.

This clone came up once. The CDR3 nucleotides read TGTGCCAGCTCACCGCCGGGATTCCCCTCCTACGAGCAGTACTTC. Translation: CASSPPGFPSYEQYF. This chain connects TRBV18 to TRBJ2-7; TRBD2 might be the D (5 bases). Trimming shortened V by 3 bases and J by 0 bases, and 12 bases separated the two germline ends. CDR3 length equals 15 residues. Germline CDR1 KGHSH, CDR2 LQKENI.

V gene TRBV6-1 combines with J gene TRBJ1-2, with D unclear. Deletions cut 6 bases from V and 3 bases from J, with 11 bases between. The CDR3 loop spans 13 amino acids. Germline CDR1 is MNHNS and CDR2 is SASEGT. CDR3 coding DNA: TGTGCCAGCAGAAAACCCCCAGACTATGGCTACACCTTC. This gives the protein CASRKPPDYGYTF.

The rearrangement uses TRBV6-8 and TRBJ1-4, with D maybe TRBD1 (5 bases). The germline gives CDR1 MNHGY, CDR2 SAAAGT. V lost 6 bases and J lost 7, with 24 bases in between. The CDR3 runs 17 residues. Here the CDR3 reads CASSCLTPGGTCEKLFF. CDR3 DNA sequence: TGTGCCAGCAGCTGCCTAACCCCGGGGGGAACTTGTGAAAAACTGTTTTTT.

The chain joins TRBV5-1 to TRBJ1-3; a possible D gene is TRBD1 (6 bases). Trimming pared 3 bases from V and 0 bases from J, leaving 16 bases between. The CDR3 loop spans 17 amino acids. Per germline, CDR1 SGHRS and CDR2 YFSETQ. CDR3 in DNA: TGCGCCAGCAGCTCAAGCCCGACAGGCCGCTCTGGAAACACCATATATTTT. Protein: CASSSSPTGRSGNTIYF.

A note on this clone: The junction departs from the called germline gene at one end, perhaps through a read error. CDR3 sequence: CASSEPGTASDYGYTF. CDR3 nucleotide sequence: TGTGCCAGCAGTGAACCGGGGACAGCGTCTGACTACGGCTACACCTTC. The J gene is TRBJ1-2, the V gene TRBV6-1; 7 nucleotides match TRBD1. This CDR3 has 16 amino acids. The germline V gene encodes CDR1 MNHNS and CDR2 SASEGT.

This clone was counted between two and nine times. Other DNA sequences of this sample code for an identical CDR3. The rearrangement joins TRBV18 to TRBJ2-7, with 7 bases aligning to TRBD1. CDR1 and CDR2 (germline): KGHSH, LQKENI. The trim removed 3 bases at V and 2 bases at J, leaving 1 base unmatched. The CDR3 is made up of 13 amino acids. CDR3 residues: CASSPTGTYEQYF. The CDR3, as DNA: TGTGCCAGCTCACCGACAGGGACCTACGAGCAGTACTTC.